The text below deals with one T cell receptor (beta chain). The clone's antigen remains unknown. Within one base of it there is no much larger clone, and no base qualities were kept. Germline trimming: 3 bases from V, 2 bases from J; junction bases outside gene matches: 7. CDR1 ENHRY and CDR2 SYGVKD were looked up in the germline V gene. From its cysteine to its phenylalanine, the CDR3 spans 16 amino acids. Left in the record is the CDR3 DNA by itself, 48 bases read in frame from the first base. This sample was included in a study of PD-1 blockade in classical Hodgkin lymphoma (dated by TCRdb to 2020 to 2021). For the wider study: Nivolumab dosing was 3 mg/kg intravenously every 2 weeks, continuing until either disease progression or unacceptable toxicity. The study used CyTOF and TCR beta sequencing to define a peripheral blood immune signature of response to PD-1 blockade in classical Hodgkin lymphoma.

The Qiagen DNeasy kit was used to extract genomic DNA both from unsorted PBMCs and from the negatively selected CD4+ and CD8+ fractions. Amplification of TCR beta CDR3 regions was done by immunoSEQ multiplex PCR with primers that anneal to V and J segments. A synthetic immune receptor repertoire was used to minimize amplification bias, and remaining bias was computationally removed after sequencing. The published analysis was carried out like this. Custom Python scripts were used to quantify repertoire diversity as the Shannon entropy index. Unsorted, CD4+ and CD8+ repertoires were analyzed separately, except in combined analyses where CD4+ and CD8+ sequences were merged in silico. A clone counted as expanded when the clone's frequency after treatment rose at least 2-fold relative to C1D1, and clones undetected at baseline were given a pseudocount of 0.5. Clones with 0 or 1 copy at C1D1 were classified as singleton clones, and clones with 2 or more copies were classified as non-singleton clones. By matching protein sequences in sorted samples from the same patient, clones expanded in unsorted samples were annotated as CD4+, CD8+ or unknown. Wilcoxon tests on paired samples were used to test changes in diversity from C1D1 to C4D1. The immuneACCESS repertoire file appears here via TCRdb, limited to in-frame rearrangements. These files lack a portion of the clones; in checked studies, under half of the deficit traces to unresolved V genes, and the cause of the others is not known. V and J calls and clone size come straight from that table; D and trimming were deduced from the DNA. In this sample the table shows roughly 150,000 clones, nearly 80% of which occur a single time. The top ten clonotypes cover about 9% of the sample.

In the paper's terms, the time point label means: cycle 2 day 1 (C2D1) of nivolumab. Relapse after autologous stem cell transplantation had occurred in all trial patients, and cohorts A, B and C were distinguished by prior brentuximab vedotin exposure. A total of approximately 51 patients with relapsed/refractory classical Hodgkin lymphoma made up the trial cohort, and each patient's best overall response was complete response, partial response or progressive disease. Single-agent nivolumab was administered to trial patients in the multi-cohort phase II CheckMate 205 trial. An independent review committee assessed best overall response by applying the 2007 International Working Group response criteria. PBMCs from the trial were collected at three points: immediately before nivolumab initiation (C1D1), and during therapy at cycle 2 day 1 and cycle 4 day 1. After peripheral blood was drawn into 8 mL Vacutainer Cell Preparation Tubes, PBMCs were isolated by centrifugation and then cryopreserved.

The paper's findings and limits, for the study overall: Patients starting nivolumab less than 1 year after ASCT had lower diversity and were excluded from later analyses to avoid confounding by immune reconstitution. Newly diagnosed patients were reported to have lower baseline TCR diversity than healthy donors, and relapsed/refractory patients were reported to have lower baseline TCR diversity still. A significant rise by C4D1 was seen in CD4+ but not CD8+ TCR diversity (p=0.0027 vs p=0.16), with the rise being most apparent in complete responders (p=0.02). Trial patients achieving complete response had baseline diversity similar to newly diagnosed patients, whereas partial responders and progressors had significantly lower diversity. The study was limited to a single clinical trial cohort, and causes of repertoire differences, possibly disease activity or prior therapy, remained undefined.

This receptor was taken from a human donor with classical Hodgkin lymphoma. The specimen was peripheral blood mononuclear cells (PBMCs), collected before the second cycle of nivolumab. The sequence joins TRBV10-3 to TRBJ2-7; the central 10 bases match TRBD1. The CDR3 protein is CAISDHRQGATYEQYF. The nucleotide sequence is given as TGTGCCATCAGTGATCATCGACAGGGGGCAACCTACGAGCAGTACTTC.